A single T cell receptor beta chain is shown here with its context. What it binds is not known. Other DNA sequences in this sample translate to the same CDR3. This table comes from immunoSEQ multiplex PCR, and its TCRdb copy is limited to in-frame clones, with some not included. The sample yields about 2.4 million clones, over 85% seen once. This entry belongs to a study of shared clonotypes between healthy human individuals. Study observations and caveats: In a handful of donors, about 5% of naive CD4 clonotypes appeared in common. Estimated richness was generally greater in naive than memory subsets.

Sequencing input: naive CD4+ T cells from PBMCs. Noted subset: CD45RA+ positively selected. This TCR derives from a man between 18 and 29 years old in good health. Some clones in this sample may be carry-over from other donors' samples.

This CDR3 is CASSITGGSYEQYF. As DNA, the CDR3 is TGCGCCAGCAGCATTACAGGGGGTAGCTACGAGCAGTACTTC. The chain is built from TRBV5-1 and TRBJ2-7; 8 nucleotides match TRBD1. The junction had 6 bases not matched to a gene; V was cut back by 4 bases and J by 3 bases. The CDR3 length is 14 residues. Germline values: CDR1 SGHRS, CDR2 YFSETQ.